This TCR beta chain was sequenced for a study of blood T cells in healthy people across ages. In its sample, this clonotype was seen a few times. Each sample used at least 7 million PBMCs. With V trimmed by 5 bases and J by 7 bases, 5 bases remained unmatched. CDR3 size: 14 residues. Germline lookup yields CDR1 DFQATT and CDR2 SNEGSKA (reference sequence). A second PCR, run for roughly 7 to 11 cycles, used a sample-barcoded 5' primer plus a J-beta primer mix. TCRdb itself ran the 5' RACE reads through MiXCR, one entry per CDR3 protein. Here the sample spans about 780,000 distinct CDR3 sequences, around a quarter being singletons. In addition, the sample was reused for a study of T cells of mothers and their children.

Material for sequencing was blood. The V gene is TRBV20-1, the J gene TRBJ2-1; 13 nucleotides align to TRBD2. The sequence derives from a boy aged 5-17 years in good health. CDR3 sequence (DNA): TGCAGTGCTCGACGACTAGCGGGGGGAAATGAGCAGTTCTTC. Its translation: CSARRLAGGNEQFF.